Only one count was recorded for the clone carrying this T cell receptor beta chain. This record comes from a study of blood T cell repertoires in COVID-19. Study summary: Whether acute or convalescent, the COVID-19 samples came from the United States, Italy and Spain.

Original analysis: Nucleated cell number was recorded as an estimate derived from reference gene primer amplification. Libraries were prepared by immunoSEQ multiplex PCR; TCRdb keeps only in-frame clonotypes and omits some of them. Clone size and V and J calls were adopted from that table, with D and trimming inferred from the DNA. This repertoire shows approximately 53,000 clones, 82% found once; its top ten account for less than 25%. The germline gives CDR1 SGDLS, CDR2 YYNGEE. Trimming cost V 4 bases and J 6 bases, with 21 bases left between them. The CDR3 totals 16 residues. The V call is TRBV9, the J call TRBJ2-3, with a tentative D call TRBD2 (7 bases). Sequencing used peripheral blood. The receptor comes from a woman in her fifties or sixties with acute or convalescent COVID-19. CDR3 sequence: CASSPFEGGAFDTQYF. CDR3 nucleotide sequence: TGTGCCAGCAGCCCCTTTGAGGGGGGGGCCTTTGATACGCAGTATTTT.